Below are 32 T cell receptor beta chains sequenced from a single sample in a study of T cells in Graves' hyperthyroidism and ophthalmopathy. From RNA transcripts, TCR beta CDR3 regions were amplified. An initial round of RT-PCR targeting the TCR CDR3 relied on the HTBI primer set. TCRdb reprocessed the multiplex PCR reads with MiXCR, giving one entry per CDR3 protein. Among about 420,000 distinct CDR3 sequences listed, 12% to 15% were seen once. Sequences were obtained from blood. The receptors derive from a woman between 18 and 30 years old with Graves' hyperthyroidism.

This clonotype was counted ten times or more. The J gene is TRBJ2-5, the V gene TRBV20-1; 8 bases line up with TRBD2. The trim removed 1 base at V and 5 bases at J, leaving 6 bases unmatched. The CDR3 is made up of 14 amino acids. Germline loops: CDR1 DFQATT, CDR2 SNEGSKA (reference sequence). The CDR3 loop reads CSARAGGPRETQYF. Written as DNA, the CDR3 is TGCAGTGCTAGAGCGGGAGGGCCGAGGGAGACCCAGTACTTC.

This clonotype was seen a few times. This chain connects TRBV27 to TRBJ1-1; a weak D match, TRBD1 (6 bases). The CDR3 spans 14 residues. In germline, CDR1 is MNHEY, CDR2 SMNVEV (reference sequence). The germline V and J ends were trimmed by 6 bases and 4 bases, with 15 bases remaining between them. The DNA for the CDR3 is TGTGCCAGCAGCATTAGGGGGGGGTTCACTGAAGCTTTCTTT. The encoded protein is CASSIRGGFTEAFF.

This clonotype was picked up many times. This rearrangement joins TRBV7-2 to TRBJ2-1; 7 positions match TRBD2. The CDR3 covers 15 residues. With V trimmed by 7 bases and J by 6 bases, 12 bases remained unmatched. CDR1 is SGHTA, CDR2 FQGNSA, per germline. This chain's CDR3 is CASTQTGGWGNEQFF. The CDR3 DNA reads TGTGCCAGCACCCAAACGGGGGGTTGGGGCAATGAGCAGTTCTTC.

This chain connects TRBV3-1 to TRBJ2-7; 11 bases match TRBD2. Germline CDR1 reads LGHDT; CDR2 reads YNNKEL (reference sequence). The CDR3 runs 17 residues. With V trimmed by 3 bases and J by 2 bases, 9 bases remained unmatched. In DNA, the CDR3 is TGTGCCAGCAGCCATAGCGGGAGGGCATCGCTTACCTACGAGCAGTACTTC. Translated: CASSHSGRASLTYEQYF.

This clonotype was seen at least ten times. The chain links TRBV20-1 to TRBJ2-3, with no clear D. This CDR3 spans 11 amino acids. CDR1 and CDR2 from the germline V gene are DFQATT and SNEGSKA (reference sequence). Trimming took off 1 base at V and 6 bases at J, with 5 bases between the two ends. The CDR3 DNA sequence: TGCAGTGCTAGAGGAGTGGATACGCAGTATTTT. The encoded protein is CSARGVDTQYF.

This clonotype was detected once. The V and J genes are TRBV30 and TRBJ2-5; no clear D. Trimming took 8 bases from V and 1 from J, leaving 11 bases between them. Germline CDR1 reads GTSNPN; CDR2 reads SVGIG (reference sequence). CDR3 length equals 12 residues. The CDR3 spells CAGSSFQETQYF. The CDR3 coding sequence is TGTGCCGGATCATCCTTCCAAGAGACCCAGTACTTC.

This clonotype was counted only a few times. V is TRBV12-5 and J is TRBJ1-5, with D unresolved. Trimming cost V 3 bases and J 1 base, with 10 bases left between them. The CDR3 runs to 15 residues. Germline CDR1 LGHNT, CDR2 FRNRAP. Here the CDR3 reads CASGLSGLSNQPQHF. CDR3 DNA sequence: TGTGCTAGTGGTTTATCGGGGTTGAGCAATCAGCCCCAGCATTTT.

This clonotype was seen ten or more times. The chain couples TRBV29-1 to TRBJ2-3; D gene unclear. The CDR3 sequence is 12 residues long. In germline, CDR1 is SQVTM, CDR2 ANQGSEA. V was pared by 4 bases and J by 1 base, with 6 bases between. This CDR3 is CSVVGGTDTQYF. The CDR3 DNA sequence: TGCAGCGTTGTAGGCGGCACAGATACGCAGTATTTT.

The J gene is TRBJ1-2, the V gene TRBV27; the match to TRBD1 covers 7 bases. Unmatched junction bases numbered 7, after V lost 5 bases and J lost 1 base. The CDR3 contains 15 residues. Germline assignment: CDR1 MNHEY and CDR2 SMNVEV (reference sequence). The CDR3 reads CASSPSTGLNYGYTF. The CDR3 region has the DNA TGTGCCAGCAGTCCCTCGACAGGGCTTAACTATGGCTACACCTTC.

The chain employs TRBV14 and TRBJ1-4; no reliable D call. This CDR3 contains 15 residues. Germline values: CDR1 SGHDN, CDR2 FVKESK. V dropped 4 bases and J dropped 3 bases, with 12 bases sitting between them. The DNA of the CDR3 is TGTGCCAGCAGCCCAGGATACGGATCTAATGAAAAACTGTTTTTT. As protein: CASSPGYGSNEKLFF.

This clonotype was recorded many times. This rearrangement joins TRBV7-9 to TRBJ2-7, with TRBD1 matching over 9 bases. CDR3 size: 15 residues. Per the germline V gene, CDR1 is SEHNR and CDR2 is FQNEAQ (reference sequence). V gave up 4 bases and J gave up 5 bases; unmatched junction bases: 9. Here the CDR3 DNA reads TGTGCCAGCAGCTCACCGGGACAGGGTGCCCACGAGCAGTACTTC. This gives the protein CASSSPGQGAHEQYF.

The table lists this clonotype with many counts. This chain joins TRBV7-9 and TRBJ1-1; D not resolved. The CDR3 has 12 amino acids. CDR1 SEHNR and CDR2 FQNEAQ come from the germline V gene (reference sequence). Between the trimmed V and J ends, which lost 10 bases and 0 bases, there was a span of 9 bases. In DNA, the CDR3 is TGTGCCACCGCGCCGTTGAACACTGAAGCTTTCTTT. This encodes CATAPLNTEAFF.

The chain recombines TRBV5-8 with TRBJ2-1, with 12 bases lining up with TRBD2. CDR3 size: 15 residues. CDR1 and CDR2 (germline): SGHTS, YDEGEE. V shed 2 bases and J 9 bases; nucleotides not matched to a gene: 6. CDR3 in DNA: TGTGCCAGCAGCTTTAGACTAGCGGGAGAGGCTGAGCAGTTCTTC. Its protein product is CASSFRLAGEAEQFF. Full variable domain (rest looked up from reference TRBV5-8 and TRBJ2-1): EAGVTQSPTHLIKTRGQQATLRCSPISGHTSVYWYQQALGLGLQFLLWYDEGEERNRGNFPPRFSGRQFPNYSSELNVNALELEDSALYLCASSFRLAGEAEQFFGPGTRLTVL.

This clonotype has a handful of counts. The rearrangement links TRBV19 to TRBJ2-7, with 9 nucleotides matching TRBD2. J gave up 4 bases and V 3 bases, and 4 bases lay outside the gene matches. The germline V gene encodes CDR1 LNHDA and CDR2 SQIVND (reference sequence). The CDR3 consists of 14 residues. CDR3 in DNA: TGTGCCAGTAGTATTTCTAGCGGGGAGTACGAGCAGTACTTC. Translated, it gives CASSISSGEYEQYF.

In its sample, this clonotype was seen a few times. This CDR3 reads CAWRAGAGGAYEQYF. In nucleotides, the CDR3 is TGTGCCTGGAGGGCCGGGGCAGGGGGCGCCTACGAGCAGTACTTC. V is TRBV30 and J is TRBJ2-7; 8 bases map to TRBD1. The ends lost 3 bases at V and 2 bases at J; junction bases unmatched: 9. CDR1 and CDR2 (germline): GTSNPN, SVGIG (reference sequence). This CDR3 is built from 15 residues.

This clonotype was counted a few times. The rearrangement links TRBV20-1 to TRBJ1-3; D gene unclear. Trimming cost V 0 bases and J 2 bases, with 11 bases left between them. CDR3 length: 15 amino acids. From germline, CDR1 is DFQATT and CDR2 SNEGSKA (reference sequence). The CDR3 reads CSARDRLGTGNTIYF. The CDR3 DNA sequence: TGCAGTGCTAGAGATCGATTGGGAACTGGAAACACCATATATTTT.

This clonotype was counted between two and nine times. A read error is possible here, since a much larger clone lies one base away. The chain recombines TRBV15 with TRBJ1-1; D gene uncertain. The germline V gene has CDR1 LNHNV and CDR2 YYDKDF (reference sequence). This CDR3 is built from 14 residues. V lost 3 bases to trimming and J lost 1 base, with 9 bases between them. The DNA of the CDR3 is TGTGCCACCAGCAGGAGAGGACGGAACACTGAAGCTTTCTTT. It translates to CATSRRGRNTEAFF.

A few counts support this clonotype. The chain combines TRBV15 with TRBJ2-7; possibly TRBD1 or TRBD2 for D (5 bases each). Trimming removed 1 base from V and 5 bases from J, with 18 bases in between. CDR1 LNHNV and CDR2 YYDKDF come from the germline V gene (reference sequence). The CDR3 length is 16 residues. The CDR3 DNA reads TGTGCCACCAGCAGAGCTTGGAGAGGGGAGTACAACGAGCAGTACTTC. The encoded protein is CATSRAWRGEYNEQYF.

This clonotype came up once. With a much larger clone just one base away, this may be a read error. J is TRBJ2-2 and V is TRBV6-2 or TRBV6-3; either TRBD1 or TRBD2 may supply D (6 bases each). Germline-derived CDR1 and CDR2 are MNHEY and SVGEGT. The CDR3 has 15 amino acids. CDR3 protein: CACRFGGLGTGELFF. CDR3 sequence (DNA): TGTGCCTGCAGATTCGGGGGCCTAGGGACCGGGGAGCTGTTTTTT.

This clonotype was found many times. This chain joins TRBV28 and TRBJ1-4; possibly TRBD1 for D (5 bases). The ends were cut back, 5 bases at V and 0 bases at J, with 13 bases in the middle. CDR3 length equals 16 residues. CDR1 is MDHEN and CDR2 is SYDVKM in the germline V gene. In nucleotides, the CDR3 is TGTGCCAGCAGTCCGCCGGGGGTTGCAACTAATGAAAAACTGTTTTTT. Translation gives CASSPPGVATNEKLFF.

Comments on this clonotype: A read error may explain this, as a much larger clone is one base away. V and J are TRBV12-3 or TRBV12-4 and TRBJ1-4, with D possibly TRBD1 on 6 matching bases. CDR3 length: 13 residues. This chain's CDR3 is CAGSFGGNEKLFF. CDR3 coding DNA: TGTGCCGGCAGTTTCGGGGGCAATGAAAAACTGTTTTTT.

The chain couples TRBV5-1 to TRBJ2-3; D not resolved. V lost 4 bases to trimming and J lost 5 bases, with 8 bases between them. Germline lookup yields CDR1 SGHRS and CDR2 YFSETQ. The CDR3 is 12 residues long. The CDR3 spells CASSRTKDTQYF. CDR3 nucleotides: TGCGCCAGCAGCCGAACCAAAGATACGCAGTATTTT.

The chain employs TRBV7-3 and TRBJ1-2; D gene ambiguous. The CDR3 contains 15 residues. The germline V gene has CDR1 SGHTA and CDR2 FQGTGA. V lost 0 bases and J lost 1, with 9 bases in between. Here the CDR3 DNA reads TGTGCCAGCAGCTTAACAGGAGGCCTTAACTATGGCTACACCTTC. The encoded protein is CASSLTGGLNYGYTF.

This clonotype was detected a few times. This chain connects TRBV6-2 or TRBV6-3 to TRBJ2-3; 8 nucleotides match TRBD2. With V trimmed by 5 bases and J by 2 bases, 3 bases remained unmatched. The CDR3 sequence is 14 residues long. From germline, CDR1 is MNHEY and CDR2 SVGEGT. The CDR3 reads CASSTSGLTDTQYF. CDR3 sequence (DNA): TGTGCCAGCAGTACTAGCGGACTCACAGATACGCAGTATTTT.

The rearrangement joins TRBV18 to TRBJ2-4, with D maybe TRBD1 (6 bases). Between the trimmed V and J ends, which lost 6 bases and 3 bases, there was a span of 21 bases. Germline CDR1 reads KGHSH; CDR2 reads LQKENI. This CDR3 spans 17 amino acids. The DNA for the CDR3 is TGTGCCAGCTCGGTTACCGGCAGGGGATTCGACAAAAACATTCAGTACTTC. Translation: CASSVTGRGFDKNIQYF. Variable domain in full (rest from reference TRBV18 and TRBJ2-4): NAGVMQNPRHLVRRRGQEARLRCSPMKGHSHVYWYRQLPEEGLKFMVYLQKENIIDESGMPKERFSAEFPKEGPSILRIQQVVRGDSAAYFCASSVTGRGFDKNIQYFGAGTRLSVL.

This clonotype was seen ten or more times. The V gene is TRBV2, the J gene TRBJ1-4; D gene uncertain. V dropped 6 bases and J dropped 8 bases, with 16 bases sitting between them. The length of the CDR3 is 14 residues. CDR1 is SNHLY, CDR2 FYNNEI, per germline. CDR3 DNA sequence: TGTGCCAGCAGCTACTCACCCCGGAGGGAAAAACTGTTTTTT. As protein: CASSYSPRREKLFF. Full variable domain (remainder filled in from reference TRBV2 and TRBJ1-4): EPEVTQTPSHQVTQMGQEVILRCVPISNHLYFYWYRQILGQKVEFLVSFYNNEISEKSEIFDDQFSVERPDGSNFTLKIRSTKLEDSAMYFCASSYSPRREKLFFGSGTQLSVL.

The table lists this clonotype with many counts. The V gene is TRBV12-3 or TRBV12-4, the J gene TRBJ2-5; 11 positions match TRBD2. The CDR3 contains 16 residues. Trimming removed 1 base from V and 1 base from J; junction bases left unmatched: 2. CDR3 loop: CASSLVSGRGQETQYF. CDR3 coding DNA: TGTGCCAGCAGTTTAGTTAGCGGGAGGGGCCAAGAGACCCAGTACTTC.

The table lists this clonotype with a few counts. The chain carries TRBV6-5 and TRBJ2-7, with D possibly being TRBD1 or TRBD2 (5 bases each). The CDR3 has 16 residues. V gave up 0 bases and J gave up 1 base, with 13 bases separating them. Germline CDR1 reads MNHEY; CDR2 reads SVGAGI. CDR3 sequence (DNA): TGTGCCAGCAGTTACTCTGAGGCAGGGACGTCCTACGAGCAGTACTTC. It is translated as CASSYSEAGTSYEQYF.

This clonotype was observed at least ten times. Here the CDR3 DNA reads TGCAGCGTTGATCAGGGTTTGTGGGGCTACACCTTC. Translated: CSVDQGLWGYTF. The chain joins TRBV29-1 to TRBJ1-2; perhaps TRBD1 as D (5 bases). Germline CDR1 is SQVTM and CDR2 is ANQGSEA. V was shortened by 3 bases and J by 8 bases, with 13 bases between the two germline ends. The CDR3 loop spans 12 amino acids.

The rearrangement joins TRBV27 to TRBJ2-5, with 8 bases fitting TRBD2. Trimming cost V 6 bases and J 1 base; bases outside gene matches: 4. Germline V CDR1 and CDR2: MNHEY, SMNVEV (reference sequence). This CDR3 is 14 amino acids long. The DNA of the CDR3 is TGTGCCAGCAGCCGACTAGCGACCCAAGAGACCCAGTACTTC. Translating gives CASSRLATQETQYF.

This clonotype was recorded at least ten times. The chain combines TRBV11-2 with TRBJ2-1, with D hard to call. The CDR3 runs to 18 residues. Per germline, CDR1 SGHAT and CDR2 FQNNGV. Deletions cut 2 bases from V and 0 bases from J, with 17 bases between. The CDR3 region has the DNA TGTGCCAGCAGCTTACGCCAGCCGCGGTTAAACTCCTACAATGAGCAGTTCTTC. As protein: CASSLRQPRLNSYNEQFF.

This clonotype was counted at least ten times. The chain is built from TRBV15 and TRBJ2-5, with a weak D call TRBD1 (5 bases). This CDR3 region has 14 residues. Per the germline V gene, CDR1 is LNHNV and CDR2 is YYDKDF (reference sequence). Trimming removed 7 bases from V and 2 bases from J, with 14 bases in between. Here the CDR3 reads CATTPGSGQETQYF. The CDR3 bases are TGTGCCACCACCCCAGGGTCAGGACAAGAGACCCAGTACTTC.